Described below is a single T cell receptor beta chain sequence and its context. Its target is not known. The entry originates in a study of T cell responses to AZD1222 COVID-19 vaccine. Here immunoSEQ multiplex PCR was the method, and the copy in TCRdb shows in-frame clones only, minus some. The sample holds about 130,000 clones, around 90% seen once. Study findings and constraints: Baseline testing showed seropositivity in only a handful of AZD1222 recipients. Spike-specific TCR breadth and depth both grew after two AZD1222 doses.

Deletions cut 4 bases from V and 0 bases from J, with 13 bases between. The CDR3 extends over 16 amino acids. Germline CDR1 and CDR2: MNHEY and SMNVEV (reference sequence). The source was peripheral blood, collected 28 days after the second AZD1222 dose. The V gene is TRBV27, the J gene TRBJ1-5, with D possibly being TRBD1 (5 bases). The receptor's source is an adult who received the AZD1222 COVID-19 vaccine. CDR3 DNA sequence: TGTGCCAGCAGTTCTGTGGGGCGAACTAGCAATCAGCCCCAGCATTTT. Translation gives CASSSVGRTSNQPQHF.